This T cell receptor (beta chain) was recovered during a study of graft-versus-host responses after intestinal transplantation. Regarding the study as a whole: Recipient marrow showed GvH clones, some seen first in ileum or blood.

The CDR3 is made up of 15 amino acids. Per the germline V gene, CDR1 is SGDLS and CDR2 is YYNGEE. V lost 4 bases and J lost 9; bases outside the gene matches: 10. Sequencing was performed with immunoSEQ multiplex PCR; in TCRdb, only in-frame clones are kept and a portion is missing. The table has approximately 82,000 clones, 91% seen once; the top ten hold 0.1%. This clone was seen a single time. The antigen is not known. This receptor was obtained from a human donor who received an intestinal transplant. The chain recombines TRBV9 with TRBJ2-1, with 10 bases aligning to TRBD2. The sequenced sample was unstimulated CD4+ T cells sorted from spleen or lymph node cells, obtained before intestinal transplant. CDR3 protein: CASSFSGGASGEQFF. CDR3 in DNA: TGTGCCAGCAGCTTCAGCGGGGGGGCATCAGGTGAGCAGTTCTTC.